These 3 T cell receptor beta chains originate from one sample sequenced in a study of T cell repertoires in cytomegalovirus infection. MiXCR, run by TCRdb on the reads, gives a single entry per CDR3 protein. Of approximately 500,000 distinct CDR3 sequences in the sample, more than 20% were seen once. The sequenced sample was PBMCs. All receptors come from a human donor in good health (CMV status not recorded). Some clones in this sample may be carry-over from other donors' samples.

The J gene is TRBJ2-7, the V gene TRBV24-1, with 8 bases lining up with TRBD1. V gave up 6 bases and J gave up 6 bases; unmatched junction bases: 6. CDR3 length: 13 residues. CDR1 is KGHDR, CDR2 SFDVKD, per germline. The CDR3 spells CATSFRGRPEQYF. The CDR3 DNA reads as TGTGCCACCAGTTTCAGGGGGCGGCCCGAGCAGTACTTC.

The chain employs TRBV15 and TRBJ2-1, with a tentative D call TRBD2 (6 bases). V was shortened by 9 bases and J by 5 bases, with 17 bases between the two germline ends. Germline CDR1 LNHNV, CDR2 YYDKDF (reference sequence). This CDR3 has 14 amino acids. The CDR3 protein is CATALASVNNEQFF. CDR3 in DNA: TGTGCCACTGCCCTGGCTAGCGTAAACAATGAGCAGTTCTTC.

This rearrangement joins TRBV12-3 or TRBV12-4 to TRBJ1-1, with D maybe TRBD1 (5 bases). Trimming took 5 bases from V and 3 from J, leaving 22 bases between them. The CDR3 sequence is 17 residues long. CDR3 amino acids: CASSGEPGPWADTEAFF. CDR3 in DNA: TGTGCCAGCAGTGGAGAACCGGGACCTTGGGCGGACACTGAAGCTTTCTTT.